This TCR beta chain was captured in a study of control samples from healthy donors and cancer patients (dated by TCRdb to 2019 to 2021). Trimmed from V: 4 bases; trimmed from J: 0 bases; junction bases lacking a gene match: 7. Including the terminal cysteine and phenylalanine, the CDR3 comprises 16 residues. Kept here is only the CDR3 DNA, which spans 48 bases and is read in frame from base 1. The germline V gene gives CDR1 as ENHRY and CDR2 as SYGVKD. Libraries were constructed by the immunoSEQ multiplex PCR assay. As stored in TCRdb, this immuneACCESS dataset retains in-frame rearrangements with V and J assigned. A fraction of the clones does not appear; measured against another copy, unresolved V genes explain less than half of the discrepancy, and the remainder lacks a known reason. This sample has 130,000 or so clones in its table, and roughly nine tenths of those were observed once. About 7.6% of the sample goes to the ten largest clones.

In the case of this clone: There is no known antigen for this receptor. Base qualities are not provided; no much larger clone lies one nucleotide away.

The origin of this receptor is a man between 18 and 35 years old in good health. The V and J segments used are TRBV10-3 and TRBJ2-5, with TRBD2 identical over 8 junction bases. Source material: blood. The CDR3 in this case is CAISVGPSGYQETQYF. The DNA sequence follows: TGTGCCATCAGTGTAGGCCCTAGCGGGTACCAAGAGACCCAGTACTTC.